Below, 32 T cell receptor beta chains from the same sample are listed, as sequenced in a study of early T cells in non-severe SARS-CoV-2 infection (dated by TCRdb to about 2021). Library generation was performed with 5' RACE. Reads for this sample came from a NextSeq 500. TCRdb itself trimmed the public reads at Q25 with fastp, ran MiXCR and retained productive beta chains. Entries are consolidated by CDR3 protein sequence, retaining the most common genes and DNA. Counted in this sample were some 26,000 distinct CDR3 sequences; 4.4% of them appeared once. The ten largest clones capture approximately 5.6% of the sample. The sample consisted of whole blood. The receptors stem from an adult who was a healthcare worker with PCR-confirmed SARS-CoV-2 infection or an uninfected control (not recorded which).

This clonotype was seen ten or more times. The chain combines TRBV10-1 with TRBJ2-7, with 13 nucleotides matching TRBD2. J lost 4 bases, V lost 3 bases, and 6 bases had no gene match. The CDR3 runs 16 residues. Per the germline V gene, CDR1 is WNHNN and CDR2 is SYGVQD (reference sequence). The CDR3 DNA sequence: TGCGCCAGCAGTGATAAGACGGGACTAGCGGGGTACGAGCAGTACTTC. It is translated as CASSDKTGLAGYEQYF.

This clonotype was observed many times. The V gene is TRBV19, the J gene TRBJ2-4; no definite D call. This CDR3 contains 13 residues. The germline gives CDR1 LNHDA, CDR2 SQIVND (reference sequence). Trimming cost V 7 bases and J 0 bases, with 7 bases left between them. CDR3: CASNGLAKNIQYF. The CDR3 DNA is TGTGCCAGTAATGGGCTAGCCAAAAACATTCAGTACTTC.

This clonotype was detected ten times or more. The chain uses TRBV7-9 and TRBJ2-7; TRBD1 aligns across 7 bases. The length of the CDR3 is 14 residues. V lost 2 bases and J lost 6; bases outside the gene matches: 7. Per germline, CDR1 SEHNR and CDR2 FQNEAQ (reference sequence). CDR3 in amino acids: CASSLNRGRGEQYF. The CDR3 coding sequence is TGTGCCAGCAGCTTAAACAGGGGCAGGGGCGAGCAGTACTTC.

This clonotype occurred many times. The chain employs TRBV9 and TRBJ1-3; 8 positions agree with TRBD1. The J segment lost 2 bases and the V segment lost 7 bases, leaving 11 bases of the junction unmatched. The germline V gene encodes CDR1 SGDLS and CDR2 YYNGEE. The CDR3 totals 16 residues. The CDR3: CASGGRAGGTGNTIYF. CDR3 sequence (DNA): TGTGCCAGCGGAGGGCGGGCAGGGGGCACTGGAAACACCATATATTTT.

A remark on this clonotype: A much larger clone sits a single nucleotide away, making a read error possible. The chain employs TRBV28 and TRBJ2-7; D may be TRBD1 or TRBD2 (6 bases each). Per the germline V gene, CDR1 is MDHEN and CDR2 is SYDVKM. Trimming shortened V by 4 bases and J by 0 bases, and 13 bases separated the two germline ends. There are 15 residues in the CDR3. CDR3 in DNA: TGTGCCAGCAGTTCCATCGGGGGCCCCTCCTACGAGCAGTACTTC. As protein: CASSSIGGPSYEQYF.

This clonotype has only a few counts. The CDR3 coding sequence is TGTGCCAGCAGCAAAGGACCTACTGAAAAACTGTTTTTT. Its protein is CASSKGPTEKLFF. The V gene is TRBV7-2, the J gene TRBJ1-4; D unresolved. Germline V gene data show CDR1 as SGHTA and CDR2 as FQGNSA. V was cut by 5 bases and J by 7 bases, with 11 bases left in between. The CDR3 extends over 13 amino acids.

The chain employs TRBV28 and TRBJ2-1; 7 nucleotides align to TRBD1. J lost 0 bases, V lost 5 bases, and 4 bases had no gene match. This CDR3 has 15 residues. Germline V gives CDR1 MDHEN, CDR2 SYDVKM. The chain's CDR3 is CASSTTGSSYNEQFF. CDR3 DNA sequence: TGTGCCAGCAGTACGACAGGGAGCTCCTACAATGAGCAGTTCTTC.

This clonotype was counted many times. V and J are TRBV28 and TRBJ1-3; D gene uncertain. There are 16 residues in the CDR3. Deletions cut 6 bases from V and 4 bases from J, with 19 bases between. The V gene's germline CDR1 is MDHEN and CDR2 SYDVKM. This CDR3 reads CASSPSALPGGNTIYF. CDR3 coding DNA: TGTGCCAGCAGCCCTTCCGCCCTACCAGGAGGAAACACCATATATTTT.

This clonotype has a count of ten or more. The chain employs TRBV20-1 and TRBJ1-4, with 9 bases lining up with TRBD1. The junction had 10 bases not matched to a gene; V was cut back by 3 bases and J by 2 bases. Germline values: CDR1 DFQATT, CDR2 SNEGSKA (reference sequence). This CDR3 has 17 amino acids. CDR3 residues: CSARRGTGFTTNEKLFF. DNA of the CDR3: TGCAGTGCTAGGAGGGGGACAGGGTTTACGACTAATGAAAAACTGTTTTTT.

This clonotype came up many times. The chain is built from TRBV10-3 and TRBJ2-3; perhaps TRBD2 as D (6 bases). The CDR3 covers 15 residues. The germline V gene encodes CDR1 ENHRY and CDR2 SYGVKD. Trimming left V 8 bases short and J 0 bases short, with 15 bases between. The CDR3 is CAIQPSSVSTDTQYF. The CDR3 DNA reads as TGTGCCATCCAACCGTCTAGCGTTAGCACAGATACGCAGTATTTT.

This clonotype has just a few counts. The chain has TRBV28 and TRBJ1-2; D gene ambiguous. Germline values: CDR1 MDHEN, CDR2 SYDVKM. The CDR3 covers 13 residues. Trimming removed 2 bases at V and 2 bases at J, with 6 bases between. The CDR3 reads CASSLIQNYGYTF. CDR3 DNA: TGTGCCAGCAGTTTAATCCAGAACTATGGCTACACCTTC.

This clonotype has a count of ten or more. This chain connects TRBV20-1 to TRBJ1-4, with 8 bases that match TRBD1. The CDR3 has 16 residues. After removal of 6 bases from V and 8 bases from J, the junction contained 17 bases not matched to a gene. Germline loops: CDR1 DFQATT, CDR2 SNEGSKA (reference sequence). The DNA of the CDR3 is TGCAGTGCAGAACACGAAGCGGGACAGGTCTTGGAAAAACTGTTTTTT. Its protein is CSAEHEAGQVLEKLFF.

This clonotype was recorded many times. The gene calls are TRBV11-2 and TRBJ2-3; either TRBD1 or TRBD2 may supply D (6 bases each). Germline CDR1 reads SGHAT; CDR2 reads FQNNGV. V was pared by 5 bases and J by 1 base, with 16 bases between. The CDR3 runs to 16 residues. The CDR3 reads CASSTVGGLRTDTQYF. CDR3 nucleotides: TGTGCCAGCAGCACCGTCGGGGGCCTGCGCACAGATACGCAGTATTTT. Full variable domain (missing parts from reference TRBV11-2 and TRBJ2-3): EAGVAQSPRYKIIEKRQSVAFWCNPISGHATLYWYQQILGQGPKLLIQFQNNGVVDDSQLPKDRFSAERLKGVDSTLKIQPAKLEDSAVYLCASSTVGGLRTDTQYFGPGTRLTVL.

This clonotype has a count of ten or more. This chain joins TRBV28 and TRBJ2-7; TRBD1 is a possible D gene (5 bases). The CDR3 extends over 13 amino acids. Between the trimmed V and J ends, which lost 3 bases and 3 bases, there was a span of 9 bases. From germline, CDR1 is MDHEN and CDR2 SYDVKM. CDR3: CASSFDSFYEQYF. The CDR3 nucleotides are TGTGCCAGCAGTTTTGACAGTTTCTACGAGCAGTACTTC.

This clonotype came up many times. Here the CDR3 reads CASSYPGGSKETQYF. The CDR3 region has the DNA TGTGCCAGCAGTTACCCAGGGGGCTCTAAAGAGACCCAGTACTTC. The chain carries TRBV12-3 or TRBV12-4 and TRBJ2-5; TRBD1 matches at 8 bases. CDR3 size: 15 residues. V was pared by 4 bases and J by 3 bases, with 7 bases of the junction left unmatched.

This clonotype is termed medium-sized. CDR3 in amino acids: CASRWGQGRDNSPLHF. For the CDR3, the DNA is TGTGCCAGCAGATGGGGACAGGGGCGAGATAATTCACCCCTCCACTTT. J is TRBJ1-6 and V is TRBV7-2; 10 nucleotides align to TRBD1. This CDR3 spans 16 amino acids. V was pared by 6 bases and J by 5 bases, with 7 bases of the junction left unmatched. Germline CDR1 is SGHTA and CDR2 is FQGNSA. The full variable domain, its missing parts supplied by reference TRBV7-2 and TRBJ1-6, is GAGVSQSPSNKVTEKGKDVELRCDPISGHTALYWYRQSLGQGLEFLIYFQGNSAPDKSGLPSDRFSAERTGGSVSTLTIQRTQQEDSAVYLCASRWGQGRDNSPLHFGNGTRLTVT.

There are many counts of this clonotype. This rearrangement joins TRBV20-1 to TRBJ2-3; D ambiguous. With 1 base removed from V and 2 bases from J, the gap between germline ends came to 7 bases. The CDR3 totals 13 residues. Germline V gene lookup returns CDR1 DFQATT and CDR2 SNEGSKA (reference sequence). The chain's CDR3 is CSARVGNTDTQYF. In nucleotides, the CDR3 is TGCAGTGCTAGAGTAGGAAACACAGATACGCAGTATTTT.

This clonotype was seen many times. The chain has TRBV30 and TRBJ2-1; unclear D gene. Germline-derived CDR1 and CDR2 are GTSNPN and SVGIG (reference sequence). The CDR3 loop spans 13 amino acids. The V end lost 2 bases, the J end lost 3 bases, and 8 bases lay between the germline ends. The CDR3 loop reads CAWSHNSYNEQFF. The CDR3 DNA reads TGTGCCTGGAGTCACAACAGCTACAATGAGCAGTTCTTC.

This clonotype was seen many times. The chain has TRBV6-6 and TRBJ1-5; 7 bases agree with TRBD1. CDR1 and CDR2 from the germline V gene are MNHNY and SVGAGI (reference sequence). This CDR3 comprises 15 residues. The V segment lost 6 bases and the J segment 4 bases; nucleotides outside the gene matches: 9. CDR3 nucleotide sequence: TGTGCCAGCAGCGCGGGACAGAGCCTTAATCAGCCCCAGCATTTT. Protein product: CASSAGQSLNQPQHF.

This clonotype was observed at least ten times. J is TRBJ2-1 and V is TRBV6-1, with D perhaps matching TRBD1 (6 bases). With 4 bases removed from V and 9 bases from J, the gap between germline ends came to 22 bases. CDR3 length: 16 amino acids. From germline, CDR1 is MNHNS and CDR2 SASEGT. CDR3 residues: CASSGQQGKAPGEQFF. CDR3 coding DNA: TGTGCCAGCAGTGGTCAACAGGGTAAGGCCCCGGGTGAGCAGTTCTTC.

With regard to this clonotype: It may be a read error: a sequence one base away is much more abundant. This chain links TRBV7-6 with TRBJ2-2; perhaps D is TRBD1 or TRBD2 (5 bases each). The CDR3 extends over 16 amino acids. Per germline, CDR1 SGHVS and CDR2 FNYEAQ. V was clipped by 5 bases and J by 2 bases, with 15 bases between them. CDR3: CASSTAGTSNTGELFF. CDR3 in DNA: TGTGCCAGCAGCACCGCCGGGACCTCAAACACCGGGGAGCTGTTTTTT.

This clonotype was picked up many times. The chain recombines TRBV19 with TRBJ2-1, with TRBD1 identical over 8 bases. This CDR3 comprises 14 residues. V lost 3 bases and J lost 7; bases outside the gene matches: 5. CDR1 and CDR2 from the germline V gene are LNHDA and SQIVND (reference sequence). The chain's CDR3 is CASSIQGARNEQFF. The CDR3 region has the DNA TGTGCCAGTAGTATCCAGGGGGCGAGGAATGAGCAGTTCTTC.

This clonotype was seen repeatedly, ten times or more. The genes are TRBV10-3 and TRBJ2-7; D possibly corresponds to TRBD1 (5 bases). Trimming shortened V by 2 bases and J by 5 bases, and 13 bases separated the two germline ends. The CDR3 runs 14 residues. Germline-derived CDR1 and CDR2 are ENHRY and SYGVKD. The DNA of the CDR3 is TGTGCCATCAGTGAGACTTTCGCGACAGACGAGCAGTACTTC. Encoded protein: CAISETFATDEQYF.

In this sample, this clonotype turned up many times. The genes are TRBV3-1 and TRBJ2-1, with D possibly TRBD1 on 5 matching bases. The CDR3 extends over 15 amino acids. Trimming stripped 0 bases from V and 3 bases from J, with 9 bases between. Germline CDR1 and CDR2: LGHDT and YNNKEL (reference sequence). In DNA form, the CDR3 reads TGTGCCAGCAGCCAAGATATCGACAGCTACAATGAGCAGTTCTTC. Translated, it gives CASSQDIDSYNEQFF.

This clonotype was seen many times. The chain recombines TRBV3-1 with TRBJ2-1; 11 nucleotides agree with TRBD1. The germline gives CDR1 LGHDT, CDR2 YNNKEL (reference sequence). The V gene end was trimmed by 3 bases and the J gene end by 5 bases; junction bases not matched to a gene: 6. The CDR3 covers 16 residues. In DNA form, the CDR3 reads TGTGCCAGCAGCCACGGACAGGGGGCGAAGGACAATGAGCAGTTCTTC. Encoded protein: CASSHGQGAKDNEQFF.

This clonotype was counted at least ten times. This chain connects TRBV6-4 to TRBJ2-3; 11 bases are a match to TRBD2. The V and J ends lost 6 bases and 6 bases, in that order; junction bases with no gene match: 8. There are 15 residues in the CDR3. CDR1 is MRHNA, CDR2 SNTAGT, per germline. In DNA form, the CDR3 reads TGTGCCAGCAGCGCTAGCGGGGGGCTCCTCGATACGCAGTATTTT. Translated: CASSASGGLLDTQYF.

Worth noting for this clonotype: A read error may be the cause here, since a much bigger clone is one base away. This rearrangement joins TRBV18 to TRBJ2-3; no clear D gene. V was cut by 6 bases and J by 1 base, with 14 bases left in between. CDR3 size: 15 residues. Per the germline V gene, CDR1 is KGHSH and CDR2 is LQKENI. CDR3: CASSPQRWGTDTQYF. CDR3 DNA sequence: TGTGCCAGCTCCCCTCAGAGGTGGGGCACAGATACGCAGTATTTT.

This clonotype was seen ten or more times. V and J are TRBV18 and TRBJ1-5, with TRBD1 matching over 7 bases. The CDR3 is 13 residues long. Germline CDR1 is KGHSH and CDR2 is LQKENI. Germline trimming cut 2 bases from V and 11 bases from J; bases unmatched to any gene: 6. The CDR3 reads CASSPSRDRAQHF. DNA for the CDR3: TGTGCCAGCTCACCAAGCAGGGACAGAGCCCAGCATTTT.

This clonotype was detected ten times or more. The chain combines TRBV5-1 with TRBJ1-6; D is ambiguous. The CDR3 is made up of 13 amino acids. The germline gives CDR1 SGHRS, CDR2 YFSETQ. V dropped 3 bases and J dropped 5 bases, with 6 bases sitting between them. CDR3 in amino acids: CASSWGDNSPLHF. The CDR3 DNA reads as TGCGCCAGCAGCTGGGGAGATAATTCACCCCTCCACTTT.

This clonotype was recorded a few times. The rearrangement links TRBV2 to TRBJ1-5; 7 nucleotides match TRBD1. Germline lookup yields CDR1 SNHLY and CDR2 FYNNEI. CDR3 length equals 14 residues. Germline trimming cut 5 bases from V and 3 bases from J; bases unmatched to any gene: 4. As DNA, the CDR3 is TGTGCCAGCAGTCCTGGACAGGACAATCAGCCCCAGCATTTT. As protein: CASSPGQDNQPQHF.

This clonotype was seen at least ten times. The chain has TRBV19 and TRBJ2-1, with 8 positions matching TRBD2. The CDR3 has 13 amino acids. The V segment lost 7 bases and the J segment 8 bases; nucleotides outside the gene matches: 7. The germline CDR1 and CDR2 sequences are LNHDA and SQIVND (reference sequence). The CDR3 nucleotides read TGTGCCAGTACTCGGGGGGGTTGGGATGAGCAGTTCTTC. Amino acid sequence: CASTRGGWDEQFF.

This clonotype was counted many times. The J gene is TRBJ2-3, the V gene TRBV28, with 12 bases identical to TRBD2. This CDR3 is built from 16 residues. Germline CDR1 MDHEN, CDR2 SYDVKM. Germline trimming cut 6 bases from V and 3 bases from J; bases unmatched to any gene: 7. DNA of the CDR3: TGTGCCAGCAGCTACCTAGCGGGGGGGACTACAGATACGCAGTATTTT. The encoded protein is CASSYLAGGTTDTQYF.